The 29 T cell receptor beta chains below were found in one sample sequenced in a study of cytomegalovirus exposure and HLA in healthy donors. Researchers ran the PCR with 60 Vbeta and 13 Jbeta primers. Repertoires were generated with immunoSEQ multiplex PCR, while TCRdb's copy carries only in-frame clones and drops some. The table shows 150,000 to 180,000 clones, with around 80% occurring only once. The sample was PBMCs. Receptors were obtained from a woman aged 40 to 55 in good health and CMV-seronegative.

This sequence joins TRBV11-2 and TRBJ1-1, with D perhaps TRBD1 (5 bases). The CDR3 is 15 residues long. Germline CDR1 SGHAT, CDR2 FQNNGV. V was cut by 3 bases and J by 1 base, with 12 bases left in between. CDR3 loop: CASSFQTAPNTEAFF. For the CDR3, the DNA is TGTGCCAGCAGCTTCCAGACAGCCCCGAACACTGAAGCTTTCTTT.

The CDR3 reads CASSRGQGYGYTF. The CDR3 DNA reads as TGTGCCAGTAGTCGAGGACAGGGCTATGGCTACACCTTC. The rearrangement uses TRBV19 and TRBJ1-2; 8 bases are shared with TRBD1. The CDR3 extends over 13 amino acids. The germline gives CDR1 LNHDA, CDR2 SQIVND (reference sequence). J was trimmed by 4 bases and V by 5 bases; bases with no gene match: 3.

This rearrangement joins TRBV11-3 to TRBJ2-7; a possible D gene is TRBD1 (7 bases). V dropped 4 bases and J dropped 9 bases, with 19 bases sitting between them. This CDR3 has 14 amino acids. Per the germline V gene, CDR1 is SGHNT and CDR2 is YENEEA. This chain's CDR3 is CASSSLEGAWVQYF. The CDR3 nucleotides read TGTGCCAGCAGCTCCTTGGAGGGGGCCTGGGTGCAGTACTTC. Drawing the rest from reference TRBV11-3 and TRBJ2-7, the complete variable domain is EAGVVQSPRYKIIEKKQPVAFWCNPISGHNTLYWYLQNLGQGPELLIRYENEEAVDDSQLPKDRFSAERLKGVDSTLKIQPAELGDSAVYLCASSSLEGAWVQYFGPGTRLTVT.

The chain has TRBV5-1 and TRBJ1-2; 8 bases align to TRBD1. The CDR3 is 16 amino acids. The germline gives CDR1 SGHRS, CDR2 YFSETQ. The V gene end was trimmed by 0 bases and the J gene end by 2 bases; junction bases not matched to a gene: 6. DNA for the CDR3: TGCGCCAGCAGCTTGGGGCAGGGGGCGATCAACTATGGCTACACCTTC. The encoded protein is CASSLGQGAINYGYTF.

As concerns this clone: The conserved final phenylalanine or tryptophan is absent from the CDR3, which likely points to a read error. This rearrangement joins TRBV19 to TRBJ1-2; D possibly corresponds to TRBD1 (6 bases). The germline V gene encodes CDR1 LNHDA and CDR2 SQIVND (reference sequence). The CDR3 is made up of 14 amino acids. The ends were cut back, 1 base at V and 4 bases at J, with 10 bases in the middle. The DNA for the CDR3 is TGTGCCAGTAGTATAGTTGGGACATCCTATGGCTACACCGTC. This codes for CASSIVGTSYGYTV.

The V and J genes are TRBV7-9 and TRBJ2-7, with TRBD2 identical over 11 bases. Trimming at V came to 5 bases and at J to 4 bases, leaving 4 bases not matched to a gene. Germline V gives CDR1 SEHNR, CDR2 FQNEAQ (reference sequence). This CDR3 contains 14 residues. CDR3 nucleotides: TGTGCCAGCAGCCTCGGACTAGCGGGTTACGAGCAGTACTTC. It is translated as CASSLGLAGYEQYF.

This rearrangement joins TRBV5-4 to TRBJ1-2; TRBD1 aligns across 8 bases. The CDR3 has 17 residues. The ends lost 6 bases at V and 2 bases at J; junction bases unmatched: 15. Germline lookup yields CDR1 SGHNT and CDR2 YYREEE (reference sequence). This chain's CDR3 is CASTSGQGPSRNYGYTF. In DNA form, the CDR3 reads TGTGCCAGCACCAGCGGACAGGGCCCTTCTCGAAACTATGGCTACACCTTC.

The V and J genes are TRBV19 and TRBJ2-7, with a tentative D call TRBD2 (6 bases). The CDR3 is 14 residues long. Germline lookup yields CDR1 LNHDA and CDR2 SQIVND (reference sequence). With 7 bases removed from V and 2 bases from J, the gap between germline ends came to 15 bases. CDR3 nucleotides: TGTGCCAGTACTCCGGGACTCCCACCCTACGAGCAGTACTTC. This sequence encodes CASTPGLPPYEQYF.

The chain joins TRBV2 to TRBJ1-2; TRBD1 is a possible D gene (6 bases). This CDR3 has 14 residues. Germline V gene data show CDR1 as SNHLY and CDR2 as FYNNEI. Trimming removed 4 bases at V and 11 bases at J, with 20 bases between. CDR3 DNA: TGTGCCAGCAGTGCTGAGACGGGACAAGTGGATTACACCTTC. It is translated as CASSAETGQVDYTF.

V and J are TRBV7-9 and TRBJ2-6; D possibly corresponds to TRBD1 (5 bases). The germline CDR1 and CDR2 sequences are SEHNR and FQNEAQ (reference sequence). The CDR3 has 17 amino acids. Trimming stripped 2 bases from V and 0 bases from J, with 11 bases between. The CDR3 region has the DNA TGTGCCAGCAGCTTAATTGGGGCCCCCTCTGGGGCCAACGTCCTGACTTTC. This gives the protein CASSLIGAPSGANVLTF.

The chain links TRBV5-1 to TRBJ2-3, with 7 bases fitting TRBD2. CDR3 size: 17 residues. The germline gives CDR1 SGHRS, CDR2 YFSETQ. J gave up 9 bases and V 4 bases, and 20 bases lay outside the gene matches. The CDR3 spells CASSGGEGKRASGTQYF. The DNA for the CDR3 is TGCGCCAGCAGCGGGGGGGAGGGGAAACGGGCCTCGGGGACGCAGTATTTT.

This clone was seen just once. The genes are TRBV5-1 and TRBJ2-3; 8 bases match TRBD1. The J segment lost 2 bases and the V segment lost 4 bases, leaving 15 bases of the junction unmatched. Germline CDR1 SGHRS, CDR2 YFSETQ. The CDR3 has 18 residues. This CDR3 is CASSPWGPTGAPTDTQYF. For the CDR3, the DNA is TGCGCCAGCAGCCCTTGGGGGCCGACAGGGGCCCCCACAGATACGCAGTATTTT.

This clone was counted between two and nine times. The chain links TRBV2 to TRBJ1-4, with 7 bases aligning to TRBD1. The CDR3 contains 13 residues. Unmatched junction bases numbered 7, after V lost 10 bases and J lost 5 bases. Germline V gene lookup returns CDR1 SNHLY and CDR2 FYNNEI. CDR3 protein: CATGQVVNEKLFF. The DNA of the CDR3 is TGTGCCACCGGACAGGTTGTGAATGAAAAACTGTTTTTT. The variable domain in full, completed from reference TRBV2 and TRBJ1-4, reads EPEVTQTPSHQVTQMGQEVILRCVPISNHLYFYWYRQILGQKVEFLVSFYNNEISEKSEIFDDQFSVERPDGSNFTLKIRSTKLEDSAMYFCATGQVVNEKLFFGSGTQLSVL.

The rearrangement uses TRBV28 and TRBJ2-2, with 12 bases fitting TRBD2. The V gene's germline CDR1 is MDHEN and CDR2 SYDVKM. V shed 4 bases and J 7 bases; nucleotides not matched to a gene: 7. The CDR3 runs 16 residues. The DNA for the CDR3 is TGTGCCAGCAGTTCATTTCGACTAGCGGGGGACGGGGAGCTGTTTTTT. It yields the protein CASSSFRLAGDGELFF. Variable domain in full (rest from reference TRBV28 and TRBJ2-2): DVKVTQSSRYLVKRTGEKVFLECVQDMDHENMFWYRQDPGLGLRLIYFSYDVKMKEKGDIPEGYSVSREKKERFSLILESASTNQTSMYLCASSSFRLAGDGELFFGEGSRLTVL.

This chain joins TRBV4-2 and TRBJ2-1; 11 bases are a match to TRBD2. The CDR3 covers 14 residues. Unmatched junction bases numbered 7, after V lost 6 bases and J lost 9 bases. Germline lookup yields CDR1 LGHNA and CDR2 YNFKEQ. CDR3 protein: CASSELAGVAEQFF. The CDR3 nucleotides are TGTGCCAGCAGTGAACTAGCGGGAGTTGCTGAGCAGTTCTTC.

This chain links TRBV7-9 with TRBJ1-1; the match to TRBD1 covers 7 bases. Unmatched junction bases numbered 11, after V lost 3 bases and J lost 1 base. This CDR3 is 17 amino acids long. Germline V lookup: CDR1 SEHNR, CDR2 FQNEAQ (reference sequence). The CDR3 sequence is CASSFYTGVLGNTEAFF. CDR3 nucleotides: TGTGCCAGCAGCTTTTACACAGGGGTATTAGGGAACACTGAAGCTTTCTTT.

The chain links TRBV27 to TRBJ1-1; possible D gene TRBD1, 5 bases. The length of the CDR3 is 17 residues. Deletions cut 0 bases from V and 4 bases from J, with 18 bases between. Germline assignment: CDR1 MNHEY and CDR2 SMNVEV (reference sequence). CDR3 sequence reads: CASSLSTGVRVFTEAFF. The CDR3 bases are TGTGCCAGCAGTTTATCTACGGGGGTTAGGGTTTTCACTGAAGCTTTCTTT.

The chain employs TRBV15 and TRBJ2-3, with D maybe TRBD2 (6 bases). This CDR3 has 15 amino acids. Looked up from germline, CDR1 is LNHNV and CDR2 is YYDKDF (reference sequence). Trimming took off 5 bases at V and 0 bases at J, with 12 bases between the two ends. The DNA for the CDR3 is TGTGCCACCAGCCTTGGCGGGGCAAGCACAGATACGCAGTATTTT. Translation gives CATSLGGASTDTQYF.

This chain uses TRBV18 with TRBJ2-2; D is unresolved. The CDR3 contains 18 residues. Deletions cut 3 bases from V and 2 bases from J, with 19 bases between. Looked up from germline, CDR1 is KGHSH and CDR2 is LQKENI. Here the CDR3 DNA reads TGTGCCAGCTCACCCACCGTGATCAATACAATTAACACCGGGGAGCTGTTTTTT. Its translation: CASSPTVINTINTGELFF. The complete variable domain, with remaining parts taken from reference TRBV18 and TRBJ2-2, reads NAGVMQNPRHLVRRRGQEARLRCSPMKGHSHVYWYRQLPEEGLKFMVYLQKENIIDESGMPKERFSAEFPKEGPSILRIQQVVRGDSAAYFCASSPTVINTINTGELFFGEGSRLTVL.

In nucleotides, the CDR3 is TGTGCCAGCAGTCTTGGACTAGCGGGGGGTGGTAATGAGCAGTTCTTC. Encoded protein: CASSLGLAGGGNEQFF. The chain recombines TRBV7-6 with TRBJ2-1, with 14 bases identical to TRBD2. The CDR3 is 16 residues long. V trimming: 6 bases; J trimming: 7 bases; junction bases outside the gene matches: 8. Per the germline V gene, CDR1 is SGHVS and CDR2 is FNYEAQ.

The chain has TRBV25-1 and TRBJ2-1; tentative D call: TRBD1 (6 bases). The CDR3 sequence is 13 residues long. The ends were cut back, 6 bases at V and 4 bases at J, with 10 bases in the middle. Germline V lookup: CDR1 MGHDK, CDR2 SYGVNS. The CDR3 is CASRPDSYNEQFF. The CDR3 coding sequence is TGTGCCAGCAGGCCGGACAGTTACAATGAGCAGTTCTTC.

The chain is built from TRBV7-2 and TRBJ2-1; D may be TRBD2 (5 bases). V lost 4 bases and J 7 bases, leaving 23 bases between the germline ends. CDR3 length equals 17 residues. Germline CDR1 is SGHTA and CDR2 is FQGNSA. In nucleotides, the CDR3 is TGTGCCAGCAGCTCCGTCCCGGGGTCAAAAAACCTAAATGAGCAGTTCTTC. Translation: CASSSVPGSKNLNEQFF.

This clone was seen a handful of times. V is TRBV2 and J is TRBJ2-1; 13 bases line up with TRBD2. Germline assignment: CDR1 SNHLY and CDR2 FYNNEI. The CDR3 has 16 amino acids. Unmatched junction bases numbered 9, after V lost 3 bases and J lost 10 bases. The CDR3 nucleotides read TGTGCCAGCAGTGAGGGCGGACTAGCGGGAGCAGGGGAGCAGTTCTTC. It specifies CASSEGGLAGAGEQFF.

J is TRBJ2-6 and V is TRBV9, with D unclear. Trimming pared 2 bases from V and 0 bases from J, leaving 3 bases between. The CDR3 is 14 amino acids. Germline-derived CDR1 and CDR2 are SGDLS and YYNGEE. The CDR3 loop reads CASSVSSGANVLTF. CDR3 bases: TGTGCCAGCAGCGTTAGCTCTGGGGCCAACGTCCTGACTTTC.

This clone is a singleton in its sample. The V gene is TRBV5-6, the J gene TRBJ2-7; 10 bases align to TRBD1. Germline V lookup: CDR1 SGHDT, CDR2 YYEEEE. J lost 6 bases, V lost 4 bases, and 10 bases had no gene match. This CDR3 has 15 residues. The CDR3 nucleotides are TGTGCCAGCAGCCCGGTACGGGACAGGGGCTCCGAGCAGTACTTC. Its translation is CASSPVRDRGSEQYF.

For the CDR3, the DNA is TGCGCCAGCAGCCTGTCCGATGAAAAACTGTTTTTT. This codes for CASSLSDEKLFF. The rearrangement uses TRBV5-1 and TRBJ1-4; D is unclear. Germline-derived CDR1 and CDR2 are SGHRS and YFSETQ. The V end lost 4 bases, the J end lost 6 bases, and 7 bases lay between the germline ends. CDR3 length: 12 amino acids.

This clone was counted between two and nine times. DNA for the CDR3: TGTGCCAGCAGAGAGAGAGGAGGAGACACAGATACGCAGTATTTT. Protein product: CASRERGGDTDTQYF. The chain couples TRBV25-1 to TRBJ2-3; D perhaps matches TRBD2 (5 bases). The V end lost 6 bases, the J end lost 2 bases, and 15 bases lay between the germline ends. In germline, CDR1 is MGHDK, CDR2 SYGVNS. The CDR3 is 15 residues long.

The rearrangement links TRBV2 to TRBJ2-3, with 7 bases lining up with TRBD2. The CDR3 is 14 residues long. Germline loops: CDR1 SNHLY, CDR2 FYNNEI. V lost 6 bases and J lost 1; bases outside the gene matches: 4. The CDR3 nucleotides are TGTGCCAGCAGGCTTCTAGCGGGCACAGATACGCAGTATTTT. It is translated as CASRLLAGTDTQYF.

The genes are TRBV2 and TRBJ1-4; D is uncertain. The V gene lost 10 bases and the J gene lost 5 bases, with 14 bases spanning the gap. Germline V lookup: CDR1 SNHLY, CDR2 FYNNEI. The CDR3 is made up of 13 amino acids. The CDR3 DNA reads as TGTGCCACCTCGTTAGACACCAATGAAAAACTGTTTTTT. Translation gives CATSLDTNEKLFF.